Below, 12 T cell receptor beta chains from the same sample are listed, as sequenced in a study of shared clonotypes between healthy human individuals. Assay: immunoSEQ multiplex PCR; the TCRdb copy retains only in-frame clones and omits some. The data contain 980,000 or so clones, around 80% of them singletons. The source material was memory CD4+ T cells sorted from blood. The subset denotes: CD45RA-negative fraction. These receptors were collected from a man between 18 and 29 years old in good health.

V is TRBV19 and J is TRBJ2-7, with TRBD2 identical over 7 bases. Per germline, CDR1 LNHDA and CDR2 SQIVND (reference sequence). This CDR3 has 14 amino acids. After removal of 3 bases from V and 1 base from J, the junction contained 3 bases not matched to a gene. The CDR3 region is CASSIGTMSYEQYF. The CDR3 DNA reads as TGTGCCAGTAGTATCGGGACTATGTCCTACGAGCAGTACTTC.

As concerns this clone: Other DNA sequences in this specimen translate into the identical CDR3. The chain recombines TRBV5-1 with TRBJ1-1; D is unclear. Germline V gives CDR1 SGHRS, CDR2 YFSETQ. The CDR3 loop spans 14 amino acids. Trimming shortened V by 3 bases and J by 4 bases, and 13 bases separated the two germline ends. The CDR3 DNA follows: TGCGCCAGCAGCTATGGAGGTCCAGGCACTGAAGCTTTCTTT. Its translation is CASSYGGPGTEAFF.

This sequence joins TRBV19 and TRBJ2-5; D uncertain. Trimming took off 5 bases at V and 4 bases at J, with 17 bases between the two ends. Germline assignment: CDR1 LNHDA and CDR2 SQIVND (reference sequence). This CDR3 is 15 amino acids long. Here the CDR3 DNA reads TGTGCCAGTAGTCCAAGCGTCAAGCGAGGAGAGACCCAGTACTTC. Protein product: CASSPSVKRGETQYF.

This CDR3 is CASSEALTEQFF. CDR3 in DNA: TGTGCCAGCAGTGAAGCGCTAACCGAGCAGTTCTTC. The V call is TRBV6-1, the J call TRBJ2-1; no clear D. Germline assignment: CDR1 MNHNS and CDR2 SASEGT. This CDR3 comprises 12 residues. V lost 0 bases, J lost 10 bases, and 7 bases lay in between.

The gene calls are TRBV5-4 and TRBJ2-1; tentatively, D is TRBD2 (6 bases). Trimming left V 4 bases short and J 6 bases short, with 11 bases between. Per the germline V gene, CDR1 is SGHNT and CDR2 is YYREEE (reference sequence). The CDR3 contains 13 residues. DNA of the CDR3: TGTGCCAGCAGCGGGCGGGAACTCAATGAGCAGTTCTTC. This codes for CASSGRELNEQFF.

The genes are TRBV5-5 and TRBJ2-3, with 10 bases fitting TRBD2. Germline V gives CDR1 SGHKS, CDR2 YYEKEE (reference sequence). V was clipped by 5 bases and J by 4 bases; unmatched bases: 4. CDR3 length equals 14 residues. The CDR3 region is CASSPTSGADTQYF. The DNA for the CDR3 is TGTGCCAGCAGTCCTACTAGCGGGGCAGATACGCAGTATTTT.

This clone was counted between two and nine times. Other DNA sequences from this sample encode an identical CDR3 as well. The rearrangement uses TRBV9 and TRBJ2-3; tentatively, D is TRBD2 (6 bases). CDR3 length: 14 amino acids. The germline V gene encodes CDR1 SGDLS and CDR2 YYNGEE. The V end lost 0 bases, the J end lost 2 bases, and 7 bases lay between the germline ends. DNA for the CDR3: TGTGCCAGCAGCGTAGCGGGAGTCACAGATACGCAGTATTTT. Its protein product is CASSVAGVTDTQYF.

The table lists this clone with a few counts. This chain joins TRBV4-2 and TRBJ2-7; 9 bases line up with TRBD2. V lost 4 bases, J lost 5 bases, and 9 bases stayed unmatched. The germline V gene encodes CDR1 LGHNA and CDR2 YNFKEQ. CDR3 length: 15 residues. CDR3 sequence: CASSRLRGGANEQYF. The CDR3 DNA reads as TGTGCCAGCAGCCGCCTTCGCGGGGGGGCCAACGAGCAGTACTTC.

The gene calls are TRBV18 and TRBJ1-1; no definite D call. CDR3 length: 14 amino acids. Trimming shortened V by 6 bases and J by 4 bases, and 15 bases separated the two germline ends. Germline V lookup: CDR1 KGHSH, CDR2 LQKENI. The DNA for the CDR3 is TGTGCCAGCTCCCAATCGCGGGAGGGCACTGAAGCTTTCTTT. Amino acids: CASSQSREGTEAFF.

The V and J genes are TRBV30 and TRBJ2-5, with 7 bases identical to TRBD1. V was clipped by 1 base and J by 0 bases; unmatched bases: 5. Germline V gene data show CDR1 as GTSNPN and CDR2 as SVGIG (reference sequence). CDR3 length: 15 residues. CDR3 nucleotides: TGTGCCTGGAGTGGAAACAGGGGCCACCAAGAGACCCAGTACTTC. This encodes CAWSGNRGHQETQYF.

This clone was counted only a few times. This chain connects TRBV2 to TRBJ2-5; D remains ambiguous. The ends were cut back, 7 bases at V and 3 bases at J, with 12 bases in the middle. The CDR3 extends over 13 amino acids. Germline assignment: CDR1 SNHLY and CDR2 FYNNEI. The CDR3 loop reads CASTRLDKETQYF. The CDR3 DNA sequence: TGTGCCAGCACCCGTCTGGATAAAGAGACCCAGTACTTC.

In this sample, this clone turned up a few times. The genes are TRBV11-2 and TRBJ2-5, with D hard to call. This CDR3 is 13 amino acids long. V was shortened by 2 bases and J by 1 base, with 5 bases between the two germline ends. In germline, CDR1 is SGHAT, CDR2 FQNNGV. The CDR3, as DNA: TGTGCCAGCAGCTTACGACTCCAAGAGACCCAGTACTTC. Translation: CASSLRLQETQYF. Supplemented by reference TRBV11-2 and TRBJ2-5, the full variable domain reads EAGVAQSPRYKIIEKRQSVAFWCNPISGHATLYWYQQILGQGPKLLIQFQNNGVVDDSQLPKDRFSAERLKGVDSTLKIQPAKLEDSAVYLCASSLRLQETQYFGPGTRLLVL.